This T cell receptor (beta chain) originates from a study of neurological immune-mediated disorders. Study conclusions and caveats: Because no CDR3 amino acid sequences were shared across subjects by expanded clones, private repertoires were suggested in all groups.

The V gene end was trimmed by 1 base and the J gene end by 9 bases; junction bases not matched to a gene: 7. There are 15 residues in the CDR3. Germline CDR1 and CDR2: SGHTA and FQGNSA. This clonotype was recorded many times. Its specificity is unknown. With 10-nucleotide random UMIs included, cDNA was synthesized by 5'RACE. From the 5' RACE reads, TCRdb called clonotypes with MiXCR, one entry per CDR3 protein. The sample lists 25,000 to 30,000 distinct CDR3 sequences, around 21% occurring once. V is TRBV7-2 and J is TRBJ2-1; 9 bases align to TRBD1. Source material: CD4+ T cells from blood. This receptor was obtained from a middle-aged man with HTLV-1-associated myelopathy (HAM/TSP). The CDR3 DNA follows: TGTGCCAGCAGCTTAGACGGGGACAGGGCACGTGAGCAGTTCTTC. Translation: CASSLDGDRAREQFF.